Listed below are T cell receptor beta chains from one sample, sequenced in a study of T cells in Graves' hyperthyroidism and ophthalmopathy. TCRdb analysed the multiplex PCR reads with MiXCR anew, one entry per CDR3 protein. This table has approximately 270,000 distinct CDR3 sequences, about 14% appearing once. The sequenced material came from blood. These receptors were collected from a woman in her 40s with Graves' hyperthyroidism that later progressed to Graves' ophthalmopathy. Each CDR3 is given with its conserved first and last residue. Fields, in order: clone size, D gene, J gene, V gene, CDR3 protein, CDR3 DNA. A D gene is named only where the DNA matches it firmly. The size of a clone is reported for some rows only, either as once, few or many, or as a class for expanded clones.

abundance: many; d_gene: .; j_gene: TRBJ2-7; v_gene: TRBV30; CDR3aa: CAWTLKGVYEQYF; CDR3nt: TGTGCCTGGACCCTTAAGGGCGTCTACGAGCAGTACTTC
abundance: .; d_gene: .; j_gene: TRBJ1-1; v_gene: TRBV6-1; CDR3aa: CASNPGLQVNTEAFF; CDR3nt: TGTGCCAGCAATCCCGGCCTTCAAGTGAACACTGAAGCTTTCTTT
abundance: many; d_gene: TRBD1; j_gene: TRBJ1-1; v_gene: TRBV2; CDR3aa: CASSRQGTGTEAFF; CDR3nt: TGTGCCAGCAGTCGACAGGGGACGGGCACTGAAGCTTTCTTT
abundance: many; d_gene: .; j_gene: TRBJ2-5; v_gene: TRBV2; CDR3aa: CASTGTPGETQYF; CDR3nt: TGTGCCAGCACCGGGACCCCGGGGGAGACCCAGTACTTC
abundance: many; d_gene: TRBD2; j_gene: TRBJ2-2; v_gene: TRBV7-8; CDR3aa: CASSLAIREVTGELFF; CDR3nt: TGTGCCAGCAGCTTAGCGATACGGGAGGTCACCGGGGAGCTGTTTTTT
abundance: many; d_gene: TRBD1; j_gene: TRBJ2-4; v_gene: TRBV11-1; CDR3aa: CASSSGTVAKNIQYF; CDR3nt: TGTGCCAGCAGCTCCGGGACAGTGGCCAAAAACATTCAGTACTTC
abundance: many; d_gene: TRBD2; j_gene: TRBJ2-1; v_gene: TRBV7-9; CDR3aa: CASSLVGGRRYEQFF; CDR3nt: TGTGCCAGCAGCTTAGTTGGCGGGAGAAGGTATGAGCAGTTCTTC
abundance: many; d_gene: .; j_gene: TRBJ2-4; v_gene: TRBV10-3; CDR3aa: CAISDPRKGGKNIQYF; CDR3nt: TGTGCCATCAGTGACCCAAGGAAAGGGGGCAAAAACATTCAGTACTTC
abundance: many; d_gene: .; j_gene: TRBJ2-2; v_gene: TRBV28; CDR3aa: CASSLSSGDTTGELFF; CDR3nt: TGTGCCAGCAGTTTATCTTCCGGGGATACCACCGGGGAGCTGTTTTTT
abundance: many; d_gene: TRBD1; j_gene: TRBJ2-7; v_gene: TRBV2; CDR3aa: CASSEGTEIYEQYF; CDR3nt: TGTGCCAGCAGTGAGGGGACAGAGATTTACGAGCAGTACTTC
abundance: many; d_gene: TRBD2; j_gene: TRBJ2-1; v_gene: TRBV2; CDR3aa: CASSDPRGTSGYNEQFF; CDR3nt: TGTGCCAGCAGTGATCCGAGGGGGACTAGCGGCTACAATGAGCAGTTCTTC
abundance: .; d_gene: TRBD2; j_gene: TRBJ2-1; v_gene: TRBV5-4; CDR3aa: CASSLAAGTRGNEQFF; CDR3nt: TGTGCCAGCAGCTTGGCAGCCGGGACTAGGGGGAATGAGCAGTTCTTC
abundance: many; d_gene: .; j_gene: TRBJ2-7; v_gene: TRBV7-2; CDR3aa: CASSPGTLSYEQYF; CDR3nt: TGTGCCAGCAGCCCCGGGACGTTGTCCTACGAGCAGTACTTC
abundance: .; d_gene: .; j_gene: TRBJ1-6; v_gene: TRBV11-2; CDR3aa: CASQIGNSPLHF; CDR3nt: TGTGCCAGCCAAATCGGCAATTCACCCCTCCACTTT
abundance: many; d_gene: .; j_gene: TRBJ2-1; v_gene: TRBV7-3; CDR3aa: CASSIDPGEQFF; CDR3nt: TGTGCCAGCAGCATCGACCCCGGAGAGCAGTTCTTC
abundance: many; d_gene: TRBD1; j_gene: TRBJ2-2; v_gene: TRBV18; CDR3aa: CASSHRTGRGELFF; CDR3nt: TGTGCCAGCTCACACCGGACAGGGCGCGGGGAGCTGTTTTTT
abundance: few; d_gene: .; j_gene: TRBJ2-7; v_gene: TRBV18; CDR3aa: CASSPLRFHEQYF; CDR3nt: TGTGCCAGCTCACCACTAAGATTCCACGAGCAGTACTTC
abundance: few; d_gene: .; j_gene: TRBJ1-3; v_gene: TRBV7-9; CDR3aa: CASSLGSPGAGSTIYF; CDR3nt: TGTGCCAGCAGCTTAGGGTCGCCAGGGGCTGGAAGCACCATATATTTT
abundance: few; d_gene: .; j_gene: TRBJ2-1; v_gene: TRBV19; CDR3aa: CASSLDRGGRNEQFF; CDR3nt: TGTGCCAGTAGTTTAGACAGAGGAGGGCGCAATGAGCAGTTCTTC
abundance: medium-sized; d_gene: .; j_gene: TRBJ1-1; v_gene: TRBV7-9; CDR3aa: CASSLGSTGKAEAFF; CDR3nt: TGTGCCAGCAGCTTAGGGTCCACAGGGAAGGCTGAAGCTTTCTTT
abundance: many; d_gene: TRBD2; j_gene: TRBJ2-7; v_gene: TRBV6-1; CDR3aa: CASSRLPGLAGSYEQYF; CDR3nt: TGTGCCAGCAGTAGACTACCGGGACTAGCGGGATCCTACGAGCAGTACTTC
abundance: many; d_gene: TRBD1; j_gene: TRBJ1-1; v_gene: TRBV18; CDR3aa: CASSPDRGLNTEAFF; CDR3nt: TGTGCCAGCTCACCTGACAGGGGATTGAACACTGAAGCTTTCTTT
abundance: many; d_gene: .; j_gene: TRBJ2-7; v_gene: TRBV28; CDR3aa: CASSLGSTYEQYF; CDR3nt: TGTGCCAGCAGTTTGGGCAGTACCTACGAGCAGTACTTC
abundance: many; d_gene: .; j_gene: TRBJ2-5; v_gene: TRBV28; CDR3aa: CASSSGLQETQYF; CDR3nt: TGTGCCAGCAGTTCGGGCCTCCAAGAGACCCAGTACTTC
abundance: many; d_gene: TRBD2; j_gene: TRBJ2-5; v_gene: TRBV7-3; CDR3aa: CASSLTGGAAETQYF; CDR3nt: TGTGCCAGCAGCTTAACCGGGGGGGCCGCAGAGACCCAGTACTTC
abundance: .; d_gene: .; j_gene: TRBJ1-2; v_gene: TRBV3-1; CDR3aa: CASSQVGWTDYTF; CDR3nt: TGTGCCAGCAGCCAAGTAGGATGGACGGACTACACCTTC
abundance: many; d_gene: TRBD1; j_gene: TRBJ2-7; v_gene: TRBV24-1; CDR3aa: CATSEGRQGAYEQYF; CDR3nt: TGTGCCACCAGTGAGGGGCGACAGGGAGCCTACGAGCAGTACTTC
abundance: many; d_gene: .; j_gene: TRBJ2-7; v_gene: TRBV18; CDR3aa: CASSQAGSSYEQYF; CDR3nt: TGTGCCAGCTCACAGGCTGGGAGCTCCTACGAGCAGTACTTC
abundance: .; d_gene: .; j_gene: TRBJ2-3; v_gene: TRBV20-1; CDR3aa: CSAIVGPDTQYF; CDR3nt: TGCAGTGCAATAGTTGGCCCAGATACGCAGTATTTT
abundance: many; d_gene: TRBD2; j_gene: TRBJ2-2; v_gene: TRBV12-3/TRBV12-4; CDR3aa: CASSPLAGGPGELFF; CDR3nt: TGTGCCAGCAGTCCTCTAGCGGGAGGGCCCGGGGAGCTGTTTTTT
abundance: .; d_gene: .; j_gene: TRBJ2-7; v_gene: TRBV5-1; CDR3aa: CASSLDGSRYEQYF; CDR3nt: TGTGCCAGCAGCCTGGACGGTTCGAGGTACGAGCAGTACTTC
abundance: many; d_gene: TRBD1; j_gene: TRBJ1-1; v_gene: TRBV29-1; CDR3aa: CSVNSQGGWTEAFF; CDR3nt: TGCAGCGTGAATTCACAGGGGGGGTGGACTGAAGCTTTCTTT
abundance: .; d_gene: .; j_gene: TRBJ2-1; v_gene: TRBV20-1; CDR3aa: CSARGGDEQFF; CDR3nt: TGCAGTGCTAGAGGGGGCGATGAGCAGTTCTTC
abundance: .; d_gene: TRBD1; j_gene: TRBJ2-7; v_gene: TRBV6-2/TRBV6-3; CDR3aa: CASSIRDRGSYEQYF; CDR3nt: TGTGCCAGCAGTATCCGGGACAGAGGTTCTTACGAGCAGTACTTC
abundance: .; d_gene: .; j_gene: TRBJ2-7; v_gene: TRBV28; CDR3aa: CASRGTVPNEQYF; CDR3nt: TGTGCCAGCAGGGGAACGGTCCCTAACGAGCAGTACTTC
abundance: .; d_gene: TRBD2; j_gene: TRBJ2-7; v_gene: TRBV7-9; CDR3aa: CASSFVGGAADYEQYF; CDR3nt: TGTGCCAGCAGCTTCGTGGGAGGGGCGGCCGACTACGAGCAGTACTTC
abundance: many; d_gene: .; j_gene: TRBJ2-7; v_gene: TRBV12-3/TRBV12-4; CDR3aa: CASSLHRTLNEQYF; CDR3nt: TGTGCCAGCAGTCTCCACAGGACCCTAAACGAGCAGTACTTC
abundance: .; d_gene: TRBD2; j_gene: TRBJ2-1; v_gene: TRBV7-9; CDR3aa: CARSLGGLAGMREQFF; CDR3nt: TGTGCCCGCAGCTTAGGAGGACTAGCGGGAATGCGTGAGCAGTTCTTC
abundance: many; d_gene: .; j_gene: TRBJ2-3; v_gene: TRBV20-1; CDR3aa: CSADREDTQYF; CDR3nt: TGCAGTGCCGATCGTGAGGATACGCAGTATTTT
abundance: many; d_gene: .; j_gene: TRBJ2-1; v_gene: TRBV27; CDR3aa: CASSLWGEQFF; CDR3nt: TGTGCCAGCAGTTTGTGGGGTGAGCAGTTCTTC
abundance: many; d_gene: .; j_gene: TRBJ1-4; v_gene: TRBV20-1; CDR3aa: CSAREGATNEKLFF; CDR3nt: TGCAGTGCTAGAGAGGGTGCAACTAATGAAAAACTGTTTTTT
abundance: few; d_gene: TRBD1; j_gene: TRBJ1-5; v_gene: TRBV24-1; CDR3aa: CATSDPGQGSNQPQHF; CDR3nt: TGTGCCACCAGTGACCCCGGACAGGGGAGCAATCAGCCCCAGCATTTT
abundance: many; d_gene: TRBD2; j_gene: TRBJ2-1; v_gene: TRBV20-1; CDR3aa: CSAVAGRSYNEQFF; CDR3nt: TGCAGTGCCGTAGCGGGCCGGTCATACAATGAGCAGTTCTTC
abundance: many; d_gene: .; j_gene: TRBJ2-1; v_gene: TRBV6-1; CDR3aa: CATRPTRTTEQFF; CDR3nt: TGTGCCACGCGCCCGACACGGACGACTGAGCAGTTCTTC
abundance: many; d_gene: .; j_gene: TRBJ2-3; v_gene: TRBV28; CDR3aa: CASSLLGDSTDTQYF; CDR3nt: TGTGCCAGCAGTTTATTGGGAGACAGCACAGATACGCAGTATTTT
abundance: many; d_gene: TRBD1; j_gene: TRBJ2-3; v_gene: TRBV18; CDR3aa: CASSPLGTADTQYF; CDR3nt: TGTGCCAGCTCACCACTCGGGACAGCAGATACGCAGTATTTT
abundance: many; d_gene: .; j_gene: TRBJ1-1; v_gene: TRBV12-3/TRBV12-4; CDR3aa: CASSFFGTNTEAFF; CDR3nt: TGTGCCAGCAGTTTTTTCGGAACGAACACTGAAGCTTTCTTT
abundance: many; d_gene: .; j_gene: TRBJ1-2; v_gene: TRBV5-1; CDR3aa: CASSYPGTSYGYTF; CDR3nt: TGCGCCAGCAGCTACCCAGGGACGTCGTATGGCTACACCTTC
abundance: .; d_gene: TRBD1; j_gene: TRBJ2-2; v_gene: TRBV10-1; CDR3aa: CASSPDRVTTGELFF; CDR3nt: TGCGCCAGCAGTCCGGACAGGGTTACTACCGGGGAGCTGTTTTTT